A selection of T cell receptor beta chains follows, all from one sample in a study of blood T cell repertoires in COVID-19. Clones were read by immunoSEQ multiplex PCR, and TCRdb kept only the in-frame ones, dropping some. Of around 320,000 clones in the sample, nearly 90% were seen once. The sequenced sample was PBMCs or T cells enriched from blood (not recorded which). The receptors derive from a woman aged 50 to 60 who had been exposed to COVID-19. Each CDR3 is given with its conserved first and last residue. The order of the fields is CDR3 protein, V gene, J gene, clone size. Not every row has a clone size; where given, it reads once, few, many or a size class.

CASKEGGASLYEQYF,TRBV19,TRBJ2-7,.
CASSAESNSNQPQHF,TRBV2,TRBJ1-5,.
CASSRLGGVTGELFF,TRBV9,TRBJ2-2,.
CASSSLPSRTGTGELFF,TRBV7-2,TRBJ2-2,few
CASSAFRTGGQPQHF,TRBV28,TRBJ1-5,.
CASSRTGGWTGELFF,TRBV19,TRBJ2-2,.
CASSLRVQTFGYTF,TRBV28,TRBJ1-2,.
CASSQELAGGSYEQYF,TRBV4-2,TRBJ2-7,.
CASSQVSGGALSEQFF,TRBV4-1,TRBJ2-1,.
CASSMSRERAGYTF,TRBV19,TRBJ1-2,.
CATMLRGSGNTIYF,TRBV6-5,TRBJ1-3,once
CASSTLGTVLYEQYF,TRBV19,TRBJ2-7,.
CASSKKIGGTGANVLTF,TRBV19,TRBJ2-6,.
CASSFSGGSGNTIYF,TRBV11-2,TRBJ1-3,.
CASSPARDSPLHF,TRBV18,TRBJ1-6,.
CASSIVDLPQHF,TRBV19,TRBJ1-5,many
CASSLTGAYEQYF,TRBV28,TRBJ2-7,.
CASSCRDTYPNEKLFF,TRBV6-4,TRBJ1-4,.
CASSFSGASQETQYF,TRBV19,TRBJ2-5,few
CASSFGGNTYNEQFF,TRBV5-1,TRBJ2-1,.
CASSERFVTGGEKLFF,TRBV6-1,TRBJ1-4,.
CASSQDYSGNTIYF,TRBV7-8,TRBJ1-3,once
CASSPGGGRDNEKLFF,TRBV9,TRBJ1-4,.
CASRGTADEKLFF,TRBV5-5,TRBJ1-4,.
CASSLGQGVNSPLHF,TRBV7-8,TRBJ1-6,.
CASSFDNLNTEAFF,TRBV5-1,TRBJ1-1,few
CASSQAQWGLDGYTF,TRBV4-1,TRBJ1-2,.
CASSLAVVGAPYEQYF,TRBV5-5,TRBJ2-7,.
CASSGGADFGEQFF,TRBV5-1,TRBJ2-1,.
CASSQLHYEQYF,TRBV5-6,TRBJ2-7,.
CASSSDRGGSGYTF,TRBV7-2,TRBJ1-2,.
CASSSGTANTEAFF,TRBV5-1,TRBJ1-1,.
CASSLDTGTVYNEQFF,TRBV5-1,TRBJ2-1,.
CASSSDRGSWNSPLHF,TRBV5-5,TRBJ1-6,few
CASTQNGAGFYNEQFF,TRBV2,TRBJ2-1,.
CASSQGVGTDTQYF,TRBV3-1/TRBV3-2,TRBJ2-3,once
CASSPRTGKETQYF,TRBV5-1,TRBJ2-5,.
CSGALGVRTEAFF,TRBV29-1,TRBJ1-1,.